This is a list of T cell receptor beta chains from one sample in a study of blood T cell repertoires in COVID-19. The repertoire was sequenced with immunoSEQ multiplex PCR; TCRdb's copy has only in-frame clones and lacks some. Of about 200,000 clones listed, 86% are singletons. Material for sequencing was peripheral blood. Receptors originate from a man between 25 and 39 years old who had recovered from COVID-19. Each CDR3 is given without its conserved first and last residue.

J: TRBJ2-2; V: TRBV4-1; CDR3: ASSHLLAGGPGELF
J: TRBJ1-1; V: TRBV10-2; CDR3: ASSARDRGGTEAF
J: TRBJ1-1; V: TRBV4-3; CDR3: ASSQVLNTEAF
J: TRBJ2-5; V: TRBV9; CDR3: ASSVGAGGVGETQY
J: TRBJ1-2; V: TRBV30; CDR3: AWSVSSNYGYT
J: TRBJ2-7; V: TRBV3-1/TRBV3-2; CDR3: ASSRGQRVD
J: TRBJ2-2; V: TRBV5-5; CDR3: ASRGRATSGELF
J: TRBJ2-3; V: TRBV4-1; CDR3: ASSQEGVWGDTDTQY
J: TRBJ2-1; V: TRBV15; CDR3: ATRSKGQGNRDEQF
J: TRBJ2-2; V: TRBV23-1; CDR3: ASSQSGDRGQPGELF
J: TRBJ2-3; V: TRBV30; CDR3: AWRLTDTQY